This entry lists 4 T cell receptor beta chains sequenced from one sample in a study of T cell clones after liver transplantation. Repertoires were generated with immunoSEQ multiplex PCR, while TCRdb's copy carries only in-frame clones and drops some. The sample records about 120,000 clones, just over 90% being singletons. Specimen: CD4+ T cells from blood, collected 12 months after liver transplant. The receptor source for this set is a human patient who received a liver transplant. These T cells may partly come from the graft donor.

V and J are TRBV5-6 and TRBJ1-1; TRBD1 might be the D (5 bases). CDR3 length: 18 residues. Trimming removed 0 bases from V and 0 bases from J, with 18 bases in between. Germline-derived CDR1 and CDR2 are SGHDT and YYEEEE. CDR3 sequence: CASSLAGVGTGMNTEAFF. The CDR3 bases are TGTGCCAGCAGCTTGGCCGGGGTAGGGACGGGGATGAACACTGAAGCTTTCTTT.

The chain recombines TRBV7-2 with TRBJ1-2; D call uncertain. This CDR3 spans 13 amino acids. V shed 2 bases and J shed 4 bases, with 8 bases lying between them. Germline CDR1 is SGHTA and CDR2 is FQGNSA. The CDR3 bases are TGTGCCAGCAGCTTACAGGACTCCTATGGCTACACCTTC. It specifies CASSLQDSYGYTF. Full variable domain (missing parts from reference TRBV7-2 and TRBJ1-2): GAGVSQSPSNKVTEKGKDVELRCDPISGHTALYWYRQSLGQGLEFLIYFQGNSAPDKSGLPSDRFSAERTGGSVSTLTIQRTQQEDSAVYLCASSLQDSYGYTFGSGTRLTVV.

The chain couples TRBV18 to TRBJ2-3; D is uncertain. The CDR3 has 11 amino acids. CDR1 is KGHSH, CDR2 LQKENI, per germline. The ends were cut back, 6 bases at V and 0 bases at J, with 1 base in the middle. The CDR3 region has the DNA TGTGCCAGCTCCAGCACAGATACGCAGTATTTT. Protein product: CASSSTDTQYF.

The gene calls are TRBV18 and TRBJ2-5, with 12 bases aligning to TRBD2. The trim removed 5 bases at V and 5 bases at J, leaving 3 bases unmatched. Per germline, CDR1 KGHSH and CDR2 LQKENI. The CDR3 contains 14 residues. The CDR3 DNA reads TGTGCCAGCTCAAGGACTAGCGGGAAGGAGACCCAGTACTTC. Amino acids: CASSRTSGKETQYF.